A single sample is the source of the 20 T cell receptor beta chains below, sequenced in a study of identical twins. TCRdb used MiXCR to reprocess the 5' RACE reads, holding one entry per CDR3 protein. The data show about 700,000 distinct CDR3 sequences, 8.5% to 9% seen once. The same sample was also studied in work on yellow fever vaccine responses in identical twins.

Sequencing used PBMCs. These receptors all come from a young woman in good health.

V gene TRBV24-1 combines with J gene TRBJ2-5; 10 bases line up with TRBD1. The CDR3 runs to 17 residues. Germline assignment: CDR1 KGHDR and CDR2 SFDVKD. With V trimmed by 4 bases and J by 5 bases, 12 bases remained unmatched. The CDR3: CATSDSLGTGDWETQYF. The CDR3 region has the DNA TGTGCCACCAGTGACAGCTTGGGGACAGGGGATTGGGAGACCCAGTACTTC.

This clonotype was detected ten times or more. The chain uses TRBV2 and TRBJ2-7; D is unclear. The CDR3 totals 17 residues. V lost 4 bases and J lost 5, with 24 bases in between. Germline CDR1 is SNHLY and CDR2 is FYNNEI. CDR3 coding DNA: TGTGCCAGCAGTGTTGAAGTCGAGCAACTAAGCTCTGACGAGCAGTACTTC. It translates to CASSVEVEQLSSDEQYF.

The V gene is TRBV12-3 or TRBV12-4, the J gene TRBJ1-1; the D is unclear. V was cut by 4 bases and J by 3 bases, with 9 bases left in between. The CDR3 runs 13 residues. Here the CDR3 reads CASSYISDTEAFF. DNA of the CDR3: TGTGCCAGCAGTTATATTTCGGACACTGAAGCTTTCTTT.

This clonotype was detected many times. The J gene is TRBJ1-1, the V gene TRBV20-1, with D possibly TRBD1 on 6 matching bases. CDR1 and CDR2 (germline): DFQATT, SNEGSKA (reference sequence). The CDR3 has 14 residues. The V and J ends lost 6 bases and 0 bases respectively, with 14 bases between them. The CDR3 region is CSALGTKMNTEAFF. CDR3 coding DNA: TGCAGTGCCCTAGGGACAAAAATGAACACTGAAGCTTTCTTT.

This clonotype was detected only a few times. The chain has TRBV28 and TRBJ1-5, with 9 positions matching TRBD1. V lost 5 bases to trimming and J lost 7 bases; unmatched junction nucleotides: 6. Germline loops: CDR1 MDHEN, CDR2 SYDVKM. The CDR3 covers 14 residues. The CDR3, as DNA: TGTGCCAGCAGTGGGGGGACAGGGAACCAGCCCCAGCATTTT. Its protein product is CASSGGTGNQPQHF.

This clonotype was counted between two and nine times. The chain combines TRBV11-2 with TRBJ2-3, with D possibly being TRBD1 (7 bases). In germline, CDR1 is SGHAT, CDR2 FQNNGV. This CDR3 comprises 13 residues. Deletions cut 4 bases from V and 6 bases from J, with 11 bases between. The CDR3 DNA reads TGTGCCAGCAGCTGGAGGGGGCGGGATACGCAGTATTTT. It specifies CASSWRGRDTQYF.

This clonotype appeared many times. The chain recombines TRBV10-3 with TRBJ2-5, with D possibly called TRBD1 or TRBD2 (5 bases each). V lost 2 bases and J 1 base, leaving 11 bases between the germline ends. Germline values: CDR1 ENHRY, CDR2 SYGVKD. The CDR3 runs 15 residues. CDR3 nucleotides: TGTGCCATCAGTGAGATAGAGGGGCTCCAAGAGACCCAGTACTTC. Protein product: CAISEIEGLQETQYF.

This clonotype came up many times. CDR3 DNA sequence: TGTGCCAGCAGCTCAGGACAGGGCGGATTCTTC. Its translation is CASSSGQGGFF. This rearrangement joins TRBV7-9 to TRBJ2-1, with 8 positions matching TRBD1. Trimming took 4 bases from V and 16 from J; bases not matched to a gene: 6. The CDR3 spans 11 residues. Germline V gene sequence: CDR1 SEHNR, CDR2 FQNEAQ (reference sequence). Looking up the rest from reference TRBV7-9 and TRBJ2-1 gives the full variable domain: DTGVSQNPRHKITKRGQNVTFRCDPISEHNRLYWYRQTLGQGPEFLTYFQNEAQLEKSRLLSDRFSAERPKGSFSTLEIQRTEQGDSAMYLCASSSGQGGFFGPGTRLTVL.

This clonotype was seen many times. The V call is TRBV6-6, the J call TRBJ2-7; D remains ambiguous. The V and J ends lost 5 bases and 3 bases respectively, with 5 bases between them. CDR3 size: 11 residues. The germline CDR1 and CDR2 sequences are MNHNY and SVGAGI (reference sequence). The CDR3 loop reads CASSTHYEQYF. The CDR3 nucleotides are TGTGCCAGCAGTACTCACTACGAGCAGTACTTC.

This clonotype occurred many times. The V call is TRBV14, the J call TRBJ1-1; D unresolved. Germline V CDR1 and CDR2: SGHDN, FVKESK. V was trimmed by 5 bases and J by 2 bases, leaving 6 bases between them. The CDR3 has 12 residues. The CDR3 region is CASSSINTEAFF. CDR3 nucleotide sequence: TGTGCCAGCAGCAGCATTAACACTGAAGCTTTCTTT.

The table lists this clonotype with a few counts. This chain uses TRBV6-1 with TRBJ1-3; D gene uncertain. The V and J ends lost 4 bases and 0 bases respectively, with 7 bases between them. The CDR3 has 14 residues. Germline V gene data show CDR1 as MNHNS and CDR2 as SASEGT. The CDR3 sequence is CASSGDNSGNTIYF. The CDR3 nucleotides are TGTGCCAGCAGTGGCGATAACTCTGGAAACACCATATATTTT.

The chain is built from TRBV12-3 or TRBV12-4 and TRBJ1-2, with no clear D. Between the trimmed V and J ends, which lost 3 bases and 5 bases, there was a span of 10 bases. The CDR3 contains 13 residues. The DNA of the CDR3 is TGTGCCAGCAGTTTGCAAGCGGAGTATGGCTACACCTTC. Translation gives CASSLQAEYGYTF.

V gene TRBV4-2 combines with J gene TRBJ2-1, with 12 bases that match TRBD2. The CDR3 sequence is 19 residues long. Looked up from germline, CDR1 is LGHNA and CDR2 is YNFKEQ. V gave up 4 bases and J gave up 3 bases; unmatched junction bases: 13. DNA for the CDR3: TGTGCCAGCAGCCTCGAGGAAGCTAGCGGGGGGGCGGTCTACAATGAGCAGTTCTTC. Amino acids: CASSLEEASGGAVYNEQFF.

CDR3 sequence reads: CASSYREREETQYF. The CDR3 bases are TGTGCCAGCAGTTACAGAGAGCGGGAGGAGACCCAGTACTTC. This chain connects TRBV6-2 or TRBV6-3 to TRBJ2-5; the match to TRBD2 covers 8 bases. In germline, CDR1 is MNHEY, CDR2 SVGEGT. The CDR3 runs to 14 residues. Trimming took 2 bases from V and 5 from J; bases not matched to a gene: 4.

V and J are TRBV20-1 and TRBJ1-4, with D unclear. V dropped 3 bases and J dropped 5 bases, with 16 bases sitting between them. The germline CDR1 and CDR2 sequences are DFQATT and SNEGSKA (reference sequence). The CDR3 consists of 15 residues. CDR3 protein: CSARAWGTANEKLFF. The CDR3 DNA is TGCAGTGCTAGGGCTTGGGGTACAGCGAATGAAAAACTGTTTTTT.

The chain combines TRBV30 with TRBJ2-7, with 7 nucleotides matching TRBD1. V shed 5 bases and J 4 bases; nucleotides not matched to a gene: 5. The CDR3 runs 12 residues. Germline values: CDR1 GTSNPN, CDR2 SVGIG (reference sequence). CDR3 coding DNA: TGTGCCTGGGGACAGGCTCGGTACGAGCAGTACTTC. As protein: CAWGQARYEQYF.

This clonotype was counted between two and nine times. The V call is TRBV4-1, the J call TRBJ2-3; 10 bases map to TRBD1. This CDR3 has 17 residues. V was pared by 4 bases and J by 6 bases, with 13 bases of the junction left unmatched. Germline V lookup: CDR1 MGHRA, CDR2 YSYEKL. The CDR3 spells CASSLLPGQGKGDTQYF. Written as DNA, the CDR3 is TGCGCCAGCAGCCTTTTACCGGGACAGGGGAAGGGGGATACGCAGTATTTT.

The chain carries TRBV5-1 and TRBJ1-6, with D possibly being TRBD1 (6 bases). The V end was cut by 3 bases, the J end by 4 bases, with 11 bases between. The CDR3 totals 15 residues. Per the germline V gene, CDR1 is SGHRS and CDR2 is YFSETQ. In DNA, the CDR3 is TGCGCCAGCAGCTGGAGAGACAGGTATAATTCACCCCTCCACTTT. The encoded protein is CASSWRDRYNSPLHF.

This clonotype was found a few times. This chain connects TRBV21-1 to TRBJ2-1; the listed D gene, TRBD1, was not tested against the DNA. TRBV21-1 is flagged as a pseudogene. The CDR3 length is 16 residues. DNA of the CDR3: TGTGCCAGCAGCACTAACAGGGATCGGCGTGACAATGAGCAGTTCTTC. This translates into CASSTNRDRRDNEQFF.

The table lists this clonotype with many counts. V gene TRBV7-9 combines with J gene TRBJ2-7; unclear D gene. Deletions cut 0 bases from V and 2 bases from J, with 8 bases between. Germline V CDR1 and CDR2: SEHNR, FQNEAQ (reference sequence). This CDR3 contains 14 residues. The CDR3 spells CASSLAGKTYEQYF. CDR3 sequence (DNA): TGTGCCAGCAGCTTAGCGGGCAAAACCTACGAGCAGTACTTC.